What follows are 8 T cell receptor beta chains derived from one specimen sequenced in a study of OX40 agonist ivuxolimab in advanced cancers. Repertoires were generated with immunoSEQ multiplex PCR, while TCRdb's copy carries only in-frame clones and drops some. The repertoire has 80,000 or so clones, more than 80% of them found once; the top ten carry roughly 2.2%. The sample consisted of CD4+ or CD8+ T cells sorted from blood, taken in a trial of the OX40 agonist ivuxolimab. The receptors shown here come from an adult with an advanced solid tumor such as melanoma, head and neck, liver or kidney cancer.

The chain joins TRBV5-8 to TRBJ1-5; weak D call: TRBD1 (6 bases). The CDR3 sequence is 14 residues long. Trimming cost V 0 bases and J 7 bases, with 11 bases left between them. Per the germline V gene, CDR1 is SGHTS and CDR2 is YDEGEE. DNA of the CDR3: TGTGCCAGCAGCTTGGGACAGGCGGAACAGCCCCAGCATTTT. It codes for CASSLGQAEQPQHF.

The chain joins TRBV19 to TRBJ2-4; 7 bases match TRBD1. This CDR3 spans 15 amino acids. The trim removed 6 bases at V and 7 bases at J, leaving 12 bases unmatched. Germline V gene data show CDR1 as LNHDA and CDR2 as SQIVND (reference sequence). The CDR3 loop reads CASSPIRVGGNIQYF. Written as DNA, the CDR3 is TGTGCCAGTAGCCCAATTCGAGTAGGGGGCAACATTCAGTACTTC.

This clone was seen a handful of times. The genes are TRBV7-9 and TRBJ2-1; the D gene is possibly TRBD2 (7 bases). V shed 5 bases and J shed 10 bases, with 15 bases lying between them. The CDR3 is made up of 13 amino acids. Germline values: CDR1 SEHNR, CDR2 FQNEAQ (reference sequence). The CDR3, as DNA: TGTGCCAGCAGCCAAACGGGGGGCAGGGAGCAGTTCTTC. It specifies CASSQTGGREQFF.

The chain uses TRBV28 and TRBJ2-7, with 8 bases lining up with TRBD2. J was trimmed by 3 bases and V by 6 bases; bases with no gene match: 7. The germline V gene has CDR1 MDHEN and CDR2 SYDVKM. This CDR3 is built from 14 residues. As DNA, the CDR3 is TGTGCCAGCAGCGCGGGGGGCGCCTACTACGAGCAGTACTTC. This encodes CASSAGGAYYEQYF.

A single count supports this clone. The V and J genes are TRBV4-1 and TRBJ2-1, with D possibly TRBD2 on 6 matching bases. Germline V gives CDR1 MGHRA, CDR2 YSYEKL. V was cut by 3 bases and J by 2 bases, with 14 bases left in between. This CDR3 is built from 16 residues. The CDR3, as DNA: TGCGCCAGCAGCCAGGCACCGGGACTCGCCTACAATGAGCAGTTCTTC. This codes for CASSQAPGLAYNEQFF.

V usage is TRBV28 and J usage is TRBJ2-1, with a tentative D call TRBD2 (7 bases). V was pared by 6 bases and J by 4 bases, with 10 bases between. This CDR3 is built from 13 residues. The germline gives CDR1 MDHEN, CDR2 SYDVKM. CDR3 sequence reads: CASRGGGYNEQFF. The CDR3 DNA follows: TGTGCCAGCAGGGGAGGGGGGTACAATGAGCAGTTCTTC. Using reference TRBV28 and TRBJ2-1 for the parts outside the CDR3, the full variable domain is DVKVTQSSRYLVKRTGEKVFLECVQDMDHENMFWYRQDPGLGLRLIYFSYDVKMKEKGDIPEGYSVSREKKERFSLILESASTNQTSMYLCASRGGGYNEQFFGPGTRLTVL.

The chain couples TRBV28 to TRBJ1-2; no clear D. This CDR3 is 14 amino acids long. The V gene lost 7 bases and the J gene lost 5 bases, with 17 bases spanning the gap. The V gene's germline CDR1 is MDHEN and CDR2 SYDVKM. The CDR3: CASTTGGILYGYTF. CDR3 DNA sequence: TGTGCCAGCACCACTGGAGGGATCTTATATGGCTACACCTTC.

The chain has TRBV6-1 and TRBJ1-1, with a tentative D call TRBD1 (5 bases). Trimming pared 7 bases from V and 8 bases from J, leaving 14 bases between. The CDR3 spans 12 residues. Germline CDR1 MNHNS, CDR2 SASEGT. CDR3 residues: CASIDKTEEAFF. The CDR3 DNA is TGTGCCAGCATTGATAAGACAGAGGAAGCTTTCTTT.